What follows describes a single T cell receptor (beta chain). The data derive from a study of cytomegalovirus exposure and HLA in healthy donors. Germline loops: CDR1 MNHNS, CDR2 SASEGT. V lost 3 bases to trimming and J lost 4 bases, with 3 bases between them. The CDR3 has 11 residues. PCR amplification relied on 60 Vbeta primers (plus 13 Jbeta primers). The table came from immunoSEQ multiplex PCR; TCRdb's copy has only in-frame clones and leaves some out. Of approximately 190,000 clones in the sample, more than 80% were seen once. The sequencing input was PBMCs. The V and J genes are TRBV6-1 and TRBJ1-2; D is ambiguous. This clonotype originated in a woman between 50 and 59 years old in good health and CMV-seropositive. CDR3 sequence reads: CASSEAYGYTF. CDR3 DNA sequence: TGTGCCAGCAGTGAGGCCTATGGCTACACCTTC.